Described below is a single T cell receptor (beta chain) sequence and its context. Its cognate antigen has yet to be identified. No base quality values were provided; no much bigger clone lies one nucleotide off. The record originates from a study of shared clonotypes between healthy human individuals (dated by TCRdb to the early 2020s). Background for the entire study: Three men and a couple of women, aged 18 to 49 years, made up the cohort. For each donor, CD4 naive and CD4 memory were each given three plates, CD8 naive was given two plates, and CD8 memory was given one plate. To estimate repertoire size and how much clonotype sharing occurs between individuals, the study deeply sequenced the blood TCR repertoires of about 5 healthy adults. To increase sequencing depth and limit assay-specific biases, different laboratories used diverse techniques to prepare libraries and sequence TCR repertoires. Leukapheresis yielded between about 0.94 and 8.9 billion PBMCs per donor.

Healthy HIV-negative adults with no recently reported acute infections or vaccinations were included as donors. Every donor was a Caucasian adult living in Nashville, Tennessee, USA. CD4+ T cells were enriched by magnetic negative selection; naive cells were then positively selected on CD45RA, and the negative fraction formed the memory subset. Blood was obtained by leukapheresis, after which PBMCs were separated by Ficoll-Histopaque density gradient centrifugation and cryopreserved in liquid nitrogen vapor phase. Analytical flow cytometry was used to check the purity and quantity of every magnetically sorted T cell population. Genomic DNA was isolated from each sorted fraction and quantified by UV absorbance on a Nanodrop 2000c. Using the deep immunoSEQ assay, multiplex PCR amplified TCR CDR3 regions from genomic DNA. Extracted genomic DNA from each cell subset was spread evenly across all wells of several immunoSEQ 96-well plates, with each plate serving as a replicate. For sorted subsets, approximately 200 ng of genomic DNA, equivalent to 25,000 to 35,000 T cell genomes, went into each replicate PCR. Purified libraries were quantified with a Qubit 3.0 fluorometer, sized on a Bioanalyzer 2100, and re-quantified with the KAPA Library Quantification kit. A separate single-read 150-cycle Illumina NextSeq 550 flow cell was used to sequence each immunoSEQ 96-well plate. The study's own analysis went as follows. Because the immunoSEQ output held only junctional sequences and lacked quality scores, the filtering could not match the filtering applied to full-length reads. Sequences were annotated with PyIR, a Python wrapper for IgBLAST v1.9, using IMGT germline references to assign V/J genes and CDR3. Reads were filtered out if the reads had weak V/J assignments (E-value above 1e-6), no CDR3, stop codons, out-of-frame junctions, or ambiguous translated residues. V3J clonotypes were defined as sequences sharing an identical inferred V gene, J gene, and CDR3 amino acid sequence. The percentage overlap between two repertoires was calculated by dividing the number of shared unique clonotypes by the size of the smaller repertoire. Repertoire richness was assessed with RTK rarefaction, the Chao1 estimator, and Recon v2.1 estimates of unobserved clonotypes. Generation probabilities for all TCRbeta clonotypes obtained by the gDNA method from a handful of donors were computed using OLGA. This is the immuneACCESS table as TCRdb keeps it, with only in-frame sequences that have V and J called. A part of the clones is gone; compared with another copy, unresolved V genes explain less than half, and the rest is unexplained. Clone size and V and J calls were adopted from that table, with D and trimming inferred from the DNA. The sample has over a million clones on record, about 80% of them singletons. The ten largest account for 1.4% to 1.5% of the sample.

Trimmed from V: 1 base; trimmed from J: 3 bases; junction bases lacking a gene match: 4. The CDR3 runs 16 residues from the cysteine to the phenylalanine. The entry retains the CDR3 DNA only, 48 bases that are in frame from base 1. The germline V gene (reference sequence) specifies SGHNT as CDR1 and YYREEE as CDR2. The investigation overall reported the following: Clonotypes shared by all four sorted-subset donors showed higher generation probabilities than non-shared clonotypes. Sharing across several donors was observed for roughly 5.4% of naive CD4, around 3.5% of naive CD8, over 2% of memory CD4, and roughly 0.4% of memory CD8 clonotypes. The small number of donors limited the genetic and exposure-history diversity represented. Based on pairwise subsampling, the degree of clonotype sharing among donors was expected to be affected by sequencing depth. Naive subsets generally had larger estimated clonotype richness than memory subsets. Sampling was restricted to blood, and TCR repertoires in tissue are likely to differ from TCR repertoires in blood. Incomplete sequencing was indicated by rarefaction of sorted-subset datasets, despite the large sequencing depth.

The clonotype was recovered from a man in his late teens or twenties in good health. The sequence is built from TRBV5-4 and TRBJ2-6; 7 bases in between match TRBD1. Sequenced material: memory CD4+ T cells sorted from blood. According to the study, the label for this sample's cell subset or site signals: CD45RA-negative fraction. In nucleotides, the sequence is TGTGCCAGCAGCTTGCCGCGGACAGGTGGGGCCAACGTCCTGACTTTC. This yields the protein CASSLPRTGGANVLTF.